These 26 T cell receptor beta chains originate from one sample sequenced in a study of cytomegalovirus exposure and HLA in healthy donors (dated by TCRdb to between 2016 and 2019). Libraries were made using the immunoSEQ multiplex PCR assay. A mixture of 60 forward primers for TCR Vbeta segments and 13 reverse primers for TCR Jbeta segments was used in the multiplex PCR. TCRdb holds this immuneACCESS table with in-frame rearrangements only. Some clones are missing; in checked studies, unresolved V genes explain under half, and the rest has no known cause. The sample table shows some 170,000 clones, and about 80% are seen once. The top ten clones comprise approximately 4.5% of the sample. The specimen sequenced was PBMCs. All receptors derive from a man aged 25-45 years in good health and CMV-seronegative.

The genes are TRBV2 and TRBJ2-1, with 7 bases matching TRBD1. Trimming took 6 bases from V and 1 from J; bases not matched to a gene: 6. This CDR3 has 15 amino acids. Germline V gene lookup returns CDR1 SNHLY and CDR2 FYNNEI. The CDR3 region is CASRTGTVSYNEQFF. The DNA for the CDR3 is TGTGCCAGCAGGACCGGGACAGTGTCCTACAATGAGCAGTTCTTC.

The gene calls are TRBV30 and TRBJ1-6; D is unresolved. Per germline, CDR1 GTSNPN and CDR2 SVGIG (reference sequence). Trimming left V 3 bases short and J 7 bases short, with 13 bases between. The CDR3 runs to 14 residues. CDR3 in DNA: TGTGCCTGGAGCCCCGAGAGGTACAATTCACCCCTCCACTTT. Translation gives CAWSPERYNSPLHF.

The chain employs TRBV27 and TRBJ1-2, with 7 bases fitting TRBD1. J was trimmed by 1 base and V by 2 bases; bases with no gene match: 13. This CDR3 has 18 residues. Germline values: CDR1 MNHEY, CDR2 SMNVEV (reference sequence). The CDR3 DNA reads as TGTGCCAGCAGTTTAACCCAACTATCGGACAGGCGTAACTATGGCTACACCTTC. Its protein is CASSLTQLSDRRNYGYTF.

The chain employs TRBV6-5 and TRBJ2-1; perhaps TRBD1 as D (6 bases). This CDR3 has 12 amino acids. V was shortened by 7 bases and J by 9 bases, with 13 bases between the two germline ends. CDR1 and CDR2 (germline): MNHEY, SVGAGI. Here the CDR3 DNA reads TGTGCCAGCATCGGGACATTCGGTGAGCAGTTCTTC. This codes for CASIGTFGEQFF.

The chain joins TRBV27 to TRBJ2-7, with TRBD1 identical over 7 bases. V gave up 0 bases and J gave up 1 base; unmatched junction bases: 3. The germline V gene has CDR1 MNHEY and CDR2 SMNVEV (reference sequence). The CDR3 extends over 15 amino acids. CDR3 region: CASSLSGGLSYEQYF. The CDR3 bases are TGTGCCAGCAGTTTATCAGGGGGCCTTTCCTACGAGCAGTACTTC.

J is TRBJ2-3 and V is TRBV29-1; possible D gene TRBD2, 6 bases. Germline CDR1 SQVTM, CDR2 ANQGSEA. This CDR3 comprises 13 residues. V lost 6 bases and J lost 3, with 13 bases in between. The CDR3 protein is CSVRGRGTDTQYF. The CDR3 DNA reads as TGCAGCGTACGAGGGCGGGGAACAGATACGCAGTATTTT.

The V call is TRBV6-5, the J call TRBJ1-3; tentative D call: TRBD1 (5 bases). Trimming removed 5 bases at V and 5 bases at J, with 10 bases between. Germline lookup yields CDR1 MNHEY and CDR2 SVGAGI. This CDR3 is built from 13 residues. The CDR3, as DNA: TGTGCCAGCAGTCCGGACACCAGAAACACCATATATTTT. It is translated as CASSPDTRNTIYF.

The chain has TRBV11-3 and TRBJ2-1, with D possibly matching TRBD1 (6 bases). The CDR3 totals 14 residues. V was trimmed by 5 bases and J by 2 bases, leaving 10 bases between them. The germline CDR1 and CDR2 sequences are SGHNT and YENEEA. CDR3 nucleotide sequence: TGTGCCAGCAGCCCCGCAGGGGCCTACAATGAGCAGTTCTTC. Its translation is CASSPAGAYNEQFF.

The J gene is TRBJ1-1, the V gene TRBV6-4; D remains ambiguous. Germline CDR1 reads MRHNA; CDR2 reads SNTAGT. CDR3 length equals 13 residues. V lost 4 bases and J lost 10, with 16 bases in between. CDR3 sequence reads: CASSVTRLLSAFF. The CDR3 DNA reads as TGTGCCAGCAGTGTTACGAGACTCTTGTCAGCTTTCTTT.

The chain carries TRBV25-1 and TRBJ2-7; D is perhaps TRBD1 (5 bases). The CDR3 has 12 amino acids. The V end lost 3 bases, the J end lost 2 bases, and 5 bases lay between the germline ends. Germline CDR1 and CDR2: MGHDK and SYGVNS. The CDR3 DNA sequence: TGTGCCAGCAGTGACAGGGCCTACGAGCAGTACTTC. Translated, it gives CASSDRAYEQYF.

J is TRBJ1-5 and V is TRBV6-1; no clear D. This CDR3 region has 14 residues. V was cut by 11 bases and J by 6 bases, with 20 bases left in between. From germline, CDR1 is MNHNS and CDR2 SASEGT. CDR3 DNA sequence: TGTGCCGTCGCAGGCCCCGGCGGAGGTCAGCCCCAGCATTTT. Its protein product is CAVAGPGGGQPQHF.

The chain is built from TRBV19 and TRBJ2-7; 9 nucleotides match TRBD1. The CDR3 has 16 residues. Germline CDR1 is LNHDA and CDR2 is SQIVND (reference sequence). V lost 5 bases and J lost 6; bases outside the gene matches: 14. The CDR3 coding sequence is TGTGCCAGTAGTCCCTACACCGGGACAGGGCCCCTCGAGCAGTACTTC. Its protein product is CASSPYTGTGPLEQYF.

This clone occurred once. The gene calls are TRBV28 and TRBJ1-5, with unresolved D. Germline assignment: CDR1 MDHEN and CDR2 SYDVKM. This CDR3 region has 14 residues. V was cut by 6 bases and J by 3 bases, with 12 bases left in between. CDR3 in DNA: TGTGCCAGCAGATCCCCGGGGTCCAATCAGCCCCAGCATTTT. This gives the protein CASRSPGSNQPQHF.

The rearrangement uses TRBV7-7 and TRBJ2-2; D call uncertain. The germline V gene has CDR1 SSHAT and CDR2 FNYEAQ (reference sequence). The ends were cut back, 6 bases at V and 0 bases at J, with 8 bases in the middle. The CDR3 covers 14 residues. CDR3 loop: CASREAPNTGELFF. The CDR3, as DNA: TGTGCCAGCAGAGAAGCCCCGAACACCGGGGAGCTGTTTTTT.

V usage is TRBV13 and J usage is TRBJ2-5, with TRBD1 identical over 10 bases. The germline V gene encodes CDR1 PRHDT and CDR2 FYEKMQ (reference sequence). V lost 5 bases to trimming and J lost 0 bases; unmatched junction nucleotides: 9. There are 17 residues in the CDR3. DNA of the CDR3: TGTGCCAGCAGCCCCCGGGACAGGGGAGGGGACCAAGAGACCCAGTACTTC. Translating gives CASSPRDRGGDQETQYF.

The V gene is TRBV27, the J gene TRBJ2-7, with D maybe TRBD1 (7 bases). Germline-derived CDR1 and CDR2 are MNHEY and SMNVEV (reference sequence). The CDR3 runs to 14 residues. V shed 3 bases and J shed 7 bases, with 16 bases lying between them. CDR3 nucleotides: TGTGCCAGCAGTTTTGGAGGGGGCGGTTGGGAGCAGTACTTC. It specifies CASSFGGGGWEQYF.

The CDR3 loop is CASKQRPGNTIYF. The CDR3 DNA sequence: TGTGCCAGCAAACAGCGGCCTGGAAACACCATATATTTT. The chain joins TRBV13 to TRBJ1-3, with unresolved D. Germline values: CDR1 PRHDT, CDR2 FYEKMQ (reference sequence). The CDR3 loop spans 13 amino acids. V shed 7 bases and J shed 2 bases, with 9 bases lying between them.

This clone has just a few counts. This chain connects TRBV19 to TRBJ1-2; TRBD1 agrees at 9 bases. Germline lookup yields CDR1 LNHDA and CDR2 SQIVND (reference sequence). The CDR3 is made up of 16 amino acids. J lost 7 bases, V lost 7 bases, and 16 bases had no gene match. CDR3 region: CASNTVGTGSTLGYTF. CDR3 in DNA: TGTGCCAGTAATACGGTGGGGACAGGGTCAACCCTTGGCTACACCTTC.

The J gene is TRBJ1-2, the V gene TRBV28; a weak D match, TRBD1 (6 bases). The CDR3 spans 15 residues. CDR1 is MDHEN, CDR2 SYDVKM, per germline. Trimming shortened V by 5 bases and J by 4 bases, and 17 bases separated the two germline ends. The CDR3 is CASSPRDTAGYGYTF. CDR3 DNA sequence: TGTGCCAGCAGTCCCAGGGACACCGCTGGCTATGGCTACACCTTC.

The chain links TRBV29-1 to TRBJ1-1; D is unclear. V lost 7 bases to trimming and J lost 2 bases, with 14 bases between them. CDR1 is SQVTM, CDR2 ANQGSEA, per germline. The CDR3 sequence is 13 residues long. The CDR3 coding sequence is TGCAGCGCGGAAGCAGCGAGAAACACTGAAGCTTTCTTT. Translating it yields CSAEAARNTEAFF.

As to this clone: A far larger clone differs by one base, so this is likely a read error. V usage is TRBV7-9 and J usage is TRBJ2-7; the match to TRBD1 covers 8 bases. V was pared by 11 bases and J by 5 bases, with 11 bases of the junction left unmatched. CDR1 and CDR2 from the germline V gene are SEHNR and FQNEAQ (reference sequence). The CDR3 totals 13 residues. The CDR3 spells CAGRQGSNDEQYF. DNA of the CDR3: TGTGCCGGGAGACAGGGGTCGAACGACGAGCAGTACTTC.

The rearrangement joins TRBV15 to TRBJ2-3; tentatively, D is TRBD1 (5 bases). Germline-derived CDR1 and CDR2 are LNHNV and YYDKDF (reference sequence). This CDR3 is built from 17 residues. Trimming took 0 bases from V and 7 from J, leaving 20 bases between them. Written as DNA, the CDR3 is TGTGCCACCAGCAGAGATCGGGTAAGGGGCCCAGTCAATACGCAGTATTTT. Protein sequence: CATSRDRVRGPVNTQYF.

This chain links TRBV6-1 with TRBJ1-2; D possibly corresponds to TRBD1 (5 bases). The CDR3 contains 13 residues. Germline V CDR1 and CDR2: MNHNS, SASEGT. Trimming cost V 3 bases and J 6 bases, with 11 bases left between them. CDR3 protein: CASSDREVDGYTF. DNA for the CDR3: TGTGCCAGCAGTGACAGGGAGGTGGATGGCTACACCTTC.

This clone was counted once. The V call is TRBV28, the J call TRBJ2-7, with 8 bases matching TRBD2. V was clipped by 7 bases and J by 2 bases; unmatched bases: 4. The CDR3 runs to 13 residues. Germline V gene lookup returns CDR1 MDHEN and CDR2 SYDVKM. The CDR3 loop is CASIPTSAYEQYF. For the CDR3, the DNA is TGTGCCAGCATCCCGACTAGCGCCTACGAGCAGTACTTC.

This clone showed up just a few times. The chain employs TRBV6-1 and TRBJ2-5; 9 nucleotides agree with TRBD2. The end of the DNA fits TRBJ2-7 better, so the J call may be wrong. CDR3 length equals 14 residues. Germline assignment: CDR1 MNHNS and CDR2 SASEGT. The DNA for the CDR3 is TGTGCCAGCAGTCCCGGGACTAGCCTCTACGAGCAGTACTTC. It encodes CASSPGTSLYEQYF.

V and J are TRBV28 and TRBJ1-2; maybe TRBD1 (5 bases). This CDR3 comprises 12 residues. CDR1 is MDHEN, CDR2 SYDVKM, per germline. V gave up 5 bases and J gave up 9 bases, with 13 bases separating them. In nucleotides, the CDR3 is TGTGCCAGCAGTCCCAGTACAGGAAGCTACACCTTC. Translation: CASSPSTGSYTF.